This note documents a single T cell receptor (beta chain) sequence. Its antigen is not identified. This entry comes from a study of T cell responses to AZD1222 COVID-19 vaccine. Produced via immunoSEQ multiplex PCR; TCRdb's table is partial and in-frame only. In the table there are roughly 100,000 clones, 90% of which are singletons. Study conclusions and caveats: A mostly white British donor set with more females was recruited, and clonal diversity was possibly underestimated. Reportedly, nearly half the spike-specific TCRs target unmutated variant regions.

V lost 1 base, J lost 4 bases, and 11 bases lay in between. Germline V gives CDR1 MDHEN, CDR2 SYDVKM. This CDR3 spans 14 amino acids. The TCR originated in an adult who received the AZD1222 COVID-19 vaccine. V usage is TRBV28 and J usage is TRBJ2-7; the D call may be TRBD1 or TRBD2 (5 bases each). The material sequenced was peripheral blood, taken 28 days after the second AZD1222 dose. Written as DNA, the CDR3 is TGTGCCAGCAGTTTATTGGGGGTTATATACGAGCAGTACTTC. Protein product: CASSLLGVIYEQYF.